Below are 22 T cell receptor beta chains sequenced from a single sample in a study of post-analysis software for immune sequencing data. Tagging with unique molecular identifiers was a feature of the TCR beta cDNA libraries. Via MiXCR, TCRdb re-called the PCR reads, giving one row per CDR3 protein. The repertoire holds about 200,000 distinct CDR3 sequences, with over 25% as singletons. General study points: Five TRBV segments, including TRBV5-6, TRBV5-1 and TRBV20-1, were more frequent in patients than controls.

Antigens for these TCRs are unknown. Sequenced input: blood. These receptors all come from a girl aged 2-17 years with multiple sclerosis.

This clonotype has at least ten counts. The rearrangement joins TRBV3-1 to TRBJ2-1, with TRBD1 matching over 8 bases. Germline CDR1 and CDR2: LGHDT and YNNKEL (reference sequence). The CDR3 loop spans 18 amino acids. J was trimmed by 0 bases and V by 4 bases; bases with no gene match: 11. The CDR3 DNA follows: TGTGCCAGCAGCCCAGATGAATTGGACAGGGCCTCCTACAATGAGCAGTTCTTC. It translates to CASSPDELDRASYNEQFF.

This clonotype was detected only a few times. The V and J genes are TRBV7-2 and TRBJ1-4; possibly TRBD1 for D (6 bases). The ends were cut back, 2 bases at V and 7 bases at J, with 8 bases in the middle. Germline V gene lookup returns CDR1 SGHTA and CDR2 FQGNSA. The CDR3 sequence is 13 residues long. CDR3 amino acids: CASSLPGVEKLFF. CDR3 in DNA: TGTGCCAGCAGCTTACCAGGGGTTGAAAAACTGTTTTTT.

The rearrangement links TRBV18 to TRBJ1-2; 10 bases agree with TRBD1. Trimming removed 4 bases from V and 4 bases from J; junction bases left unmatched: 9. The germline V gene has CDR1 KGHSH and CDR2 LQKENI. The CDR3 has 16 amino acids. The CDR3 region is CASSLNRDRGIYGYTF. The DNA of the CDR3 is TGTGCCAGCTCACTCAACCGGGACAGGGGCATCTATGGCTACACCTTC.

This clonotype appeared many times. V is TRBV29-1 and J is TRBJ1-2; 7 bases fit TRBD1. Losses at the gene ends were 7 bases for V and 0 bases for J; bases not matched to a gene: 8. The CDR3 length is 14 residues. Per the germline V gene, CDR1 is SQVTM and CDR2 is ANQGSEA. In DNA form, the CDR3 reads TGCAGCGCCAGGGGGGAGTGGACTAACTATGGCTACACCTTC. As protein: CSARGEWTNYGYTF.

The V gene is TRBV27, the J gene TRBJ2-6, with D perhaps matching TRBD1 (5 bases). Germline CDR1 reads MNHEY; CDR2 reads SMNVEV (reference sequence). V was trimmed by 3 bases and J by 2 bases, leaving 11 bases between them. This CDR3 region has 16 residues. The CDR3 loop reads CASSLGLIPGANVLTF. CDR3 DNA sequence: TGTGCCAGCAGTTTGGGGCTGATTCCTGGGGCCAACGTCCTGACTTTC.

This clonotype has a count of ten or more. The chain joins TRBV5-5 to TRBJ1-2; D remains ambiguous. This CDR3 spans 13 amino acids. Trimming removed 0 bases at V and 2 bases at J, with 5 bases between. Germline lookup yields CDR1 SGHKS and CDR2 YYEKEE (reference sequence). CDR3 amino acids: CASSLARNYGYTF. CDR3 nucleotide sequence: TGTGCCAGCAGCTTGGCCCGGAACTATGGCTACACCTTC.

This clonotype was seen more than once but under ten times. V and J are TRBV15 and TRBJ2-7; 9 positions agree with TRBD1. Germline-derived CDR1 and CDR2 are LNHNV and YYDKDF (reference sequence). J gave up 3 bases and V 0 bases, and 6 bases lay outside the gene matches. The length of the CDR3 is 16 residues. The CDR3 here is CATSREGTGMGYEQYF. The CDR3 nucleotides read TGTGCCACCAGCAGAGAGGGGACAGGGATGGGCTACGAGCAGTACTTC.

The CDR3 spells CASSEALAEAFF. The CDR3, as DNA: TGTGCCAGCAGTGAAGCGCTTGCTGAAGCTTTCTTT. The V call is TRBV6-1, the J call TRBJ1-1; D is unclear. Trimming shortened V by 0 bases and J by 6 bases, and 5 bases separated the two germline ends. Per the germline V gene, CDR1 is MNHNS and CDR2 is SASEGT. The CDR3 sequence is 12 residues long.

A note on this clonotype: Given a much more abundant clone one base away, this may be a read error. The chain links TRBV4-2 to TRBJ2-1; weak D call: TRBD2 (6 bases). This CDR3 spans 13 amino acids. Germline values: CDR1 LGHNA, CDR2 YNFKEQ. The V end lost 11 bases, the J end lost 5 bases, and 16 bases lay between the germline ends. The CDR3 DNA follows: TGTGCCGGCATGAGGGGAGGAGACAATGAGCAGTTCTTC. Residues: CAGMRGGDNEQFF.

The rearrangement uses TRBV4-2 and TRBJ2-7; 8 bases agree with TRBD2. Trimming cost V 2 bases and J 4 bases; bases outside gene matches: 7. CDR1 is LGHNA and CDR2 is YNFKEQ in the germline V gene. CDR3 length: 15 amino acids. This CDR3 is CASSQWSGSLYEQYF. CDR3 DNA sequence: TGTGCCAGCAGCCAATGGAGCGGGAGTTTGTACGAGCAGTACTTC.

A remark on this clonotype: A far larger clone is only one base removed, so a read error is likely. The genes are TRBV5-4 and TRBJ2-7; 7 nucleotides agree with TRBD2. The germline gives CDR1 SGHNT, CDR2 YYREEE (reference sequence). The CDR3 has 13 residues. CDR3 region: CANSLGGTYEQYF. CDR3 nucleotide sequence: TGTGCCAACAGCTTGGGGGGGACCTACGAGCAGTACTTC.

At least ten counts were recorded for this clonotype. The chain has TRBV12-3 or TRBV12-4 and TRBJ1-1, with 9 bases lining up with TRBD1. After removal of 6 bases from V and 13 bases from J, the junction contained 12 bases not matched to a gene. The CDR3 totals 13 residues. The CDR3 spells CASSRDRERIGFF. Here the CDR3 DNA reads TGTGCCAGCAGCCGGGACAGGGAGAGGATCGGTTTCTTT.

This clonotype has just a few counts. The chain couples TRBV7-9 to TRBJ2-7, with 9 bases that match TRBD1. V lost 2 bases and J lost 6; bases outside the gene matches: 2. Per the germline V gene, CDR1 is SEHNR and CDR2 is FQNEAQ (reference sequence). The CDR3 is 13 residues long. CDR3 DNA: TGTGCCAGCAGCTTAACAGGGGGCACCGAGCAGTACTTC. Translation: CASSLTGGTEQYF. The full variable domain, completed using reference TRBV7-9 and TRBJ2-7, is DTGVSQNPRHKITKRGQNVTFRCDPISEHNRLYWYRQTLGQGPEFLTYFQNEAQLEKSRLLSDRFSAERPKGSFSTLEIQRTEQGDSAMYLCASSLTGGTEQYFGPGTRLTVT.

With regard to this clonotype: This sequence may be a read error, since a much larger clone differs from it by one base. The rearrangement links TRBV10-3 to TRBJ2-3; D unresolved. In germline, CDR1 is ENHRY, CDR2 SYGVKD. V was shortened by 8 bases and J by 5 bases, with 8 bases between the two germline ends. The CDR3 extends over 11 amino acids. CDR3 sequence (DNA): TGTGCCATCGGTTCCGGAGATACGCAGTATTTT. Translation: CAIGSGDTQYF.

Note on this clonotype: A much larger clone differs from this one at a single base, so this may be a read error. The V call is TRBV6-1, the J call TRBJ2-1; 8 bases line up with TRBD1. Per the germline V gene, CDR1 is MNHNS and CDR2 is SASEGT. The J segment lost 10 bases and the V segment lost 10 bases, leaving 15 bases of the junction unmatched. CDR3 length: 14 residues. For the CDR3, the DNA is TGTGCCACTACGGACAGGGAAAGCTCCTACGAGCAGTTCTTC. Encoded protein: CATTDRESSYEQFF.

To note about this clonotype: The CDR3 does not close with the conserved phenylalanine or tryptophan, likely indicating a read error. CDR3 region: CASSLLVWGEGTDAQYS. CDR3 sequence (DNA): TGTGCCAGCAGTTTGTTGGTCTGGGGTGAGGGGACAGATGCGCAGTATTCT. The rearrangement joins TRBV12-3 or TRBV12-4 to TRBJ2-3; 7 bases align to TRBD1. CDR3 size: 17 residues.

The V gene is TRBV5-6, the J gene TRBJ2-2; 7 bases are a match to TRBD2. Germline CDR1 reads SGHDT; CDR2 reads YYEEEE. V lost 1 base, J lost 2 bases, and 8 bases stayed unmatched. The CDR3 covers 17 residues. CDR3 nucleotide sequence: TGTGCCAGCAGCTTGACCCTCCTAGCGGTTAACACCGGGGAGCTGTTTTTT. It codes for CASSLTLLAVNTGELFF.

This clonotype was observed a handful of times. CDR3 bases: TGCGCCAGCAGCTCTGGACAGCCCCACGAGCAGTACTTC. It encodes CASSSGQPHEQYF. The genes are TRBV5-1 and TRBJ2-7, with a weak D call TRBD1 (6 bases). The CDR3 is 13 amino acids. The germline V gene encodes CDR1 SGHRS and CDR2 YFSETQ. Trimming removed 3 bases from V and 5 bases from J, with 12 bases in between.

This clonotype was found a few times. V gene TRBV6-5 combines with J gene TRBJ1-4; TRBD1 matches at 9 bases. The junction had 2 bases not matched to a gene; V was cut back by 5 bases and J by 4 bases. The CDR3 is made up of 14 amino acids. Germline V CDR1 and CDR2: MNHEY, SVGAGI. CDR3 in DNA: TGTGCCAGCAGTCCGACAGGGGGTAATGAAAAACTGTTTTTT. Its translation: CASSPTGGNEKLFF.

There are a few counts of this clonotype. The chain links TRBV7-2 to TRBJ1-4; 7 nucleotides align to TRBD1. V lost 3 bases to trimming and J lost 3 bases; unmatched junction nucleotides: 4. CDR1 and CDR2 (germline): SGHTA, FQGNSA. This CDR3 has 15 residues. As DNA, the CDR3 is TGTGCCAGCAGCTTGGGGGGGACAGCTAATGAAAAACTGTTTTTT. As protein: CASSLGGTANEKLFF.

This clonotype has just a few counts. The chain uses TRBV4-1 and TRBJ1-1, with D hard to call. The CDR3 sequence is 15 residues long. The V end lost 0 bases, the J end lost 4 bases, and 12 bases lay between the germline ends. In germline, CDR1 is MGHRA, CDR2 YSYEKL. The CDR3 reads CASSQEPTSGTEAFF. Here the CDR3 DNA reads TGCGCCAGCAGCCAAGAGCCGACAAGTGGCACTGAAGCTTTCTTT.

There are a few counts of this clonotype. The chain carries TRBV5-1 and TRBJ2-3; 7 bases fit TRBD1. This CDR3 has 15 residues. V shed 2 bases, J shed 12 bases, and the junction held 15 bases outside the gene matches. Germline loops: CDR1 SGHRS, CDR2 YFSETQ. The CDR3 spells CASSLMGRDSPPQYF. The CDR3 DNA follows: TGCGCCAGCAGCTTAATGGGCCGGGACAGTCCTCCACAGTATTTT.